The T cell receptor (beta chain) under discussion was sequenced for a study of T cell responses to AZD1222 COVID-19 vaccine. General study results and limits: Females outnumbered males among donors, who were mostly white British; clonal diversity was possibly underestimated.

The CDR3 sequence is 18 residues long. Germline V CDR1 and CDR2: SGHRS, YFSETQ. The ends lost 4 bases at V and 7 bases at J; junction bases unmatched: 18. Note on this clone: Its antigen is currently unknown.

Clones were sequenced by immunoSEQ multiplex PCR, and TCRdb holds only the in-frame ones, with some missing. The table shows roughly 160,000 clones, with around 95% occurring only once. This specimen consisted of peripheral blood, obtained on day 0 of AZD1222 vaccination. The sequence derives from an adult in good health. V and J are TRBV5-1 and TRBJ2-1; 9 nucleotides line up with TRBD2. The CDR3 loop is CASSPLGRAGGLGNEQFF. The CDR3, as DNA: TGCGCCAGCAGCCCCCTTGGACGCGCGGGAGGGCTGGGGAATGAGCAGTTCTTC.